The 24 T cell receptor beta chains listed next were all sequenced from one sample in a study of radiotherapy plus CTLA-4 blockade in lung cancer. Sequencing used immunoSEQ multiplex PCR; TCRdb keeps in-frame clones, though not all of them. The table has 62,000 or so clones, 65% to 80% seen once. The input for sequencing was peripheral blood, taken from a patient treated with radiotherapy plus ipilimumab. These receptors were obtained from a human donor with non-small cell lung cancer who had a complete response to radiotherapy plus ipilimumab.

This chain uses TRBV11-2 with TRBJ2-1, with D possibly matching TRBD1 (6 bases). The CDR3 has 15 amino acids. V was cut by 0 bases and J by 4 bases, with 10 bases left in between. Looked up from germline, CDR1 is SGHAT and CDR2 is FQNNGV. The CDR3 sequence is CASSLDGGGYNEQFF. The CDR3 DNA sequence: TGTGCCAGCAGCTTAGATGGGGGCGGTTACAATGAGCAGTTCTTC.

The chain has TRBV6-5 and TRBJ2-7; either TRBD1 or TRBD2 may fit D (6 bases each). V lost 1 base to trimming and J lost 3 bases, with 13 bases between them. Germline V CDR1 and CDR2: MNHEY, SVGAGI. This CDR3 is built from 15 residues. The CDR3 loop is CASSYFGGSFYEQYF. CDR3 coding DNA: TGTGCCAGCAGTTACTTCGGGGGCTCTTTCTACGAGCAGTACTTC.

V and J are TRBV2 and TRBJ1-5; the D gene is possibly TRBD1 (6 bases). The ends were cut back, 7 bases at V and 5 bases at J, with 15 bases in the middle. The CDR3 runs to 14 residues. Germline V lookup: CDR1 SNHLY, CDR2 FYNNEI. This chain's CDR3 is CASTLMGGYQPQHF. CDR3 coding DNA: TGTGCCAGCACCCTGATGGGGGGCTATCAGCCCCAGCATTTT.

The V gene is TRBV4-1, the J gene TRBJ2-6, with D uncertain. There are 17 residues in the CDR3. V lost 1 base and J lost 0, with 10 bases in between. Germline V lookup: CDR1 MGHRA, CDR2 YSYEKL. CDR3 nucleotide sequence: TGCGCCAGCAGCCAAGTTCCCGAAAACTCTGGGGCCAACGTCCTGACTTTC. Its protein is CASSQVPENSGANVLTF.

The table lists this clone with a few counts. The chain carries TRBV4-3 and TRBJ1-2; the D is unclear. The CDR3 consists of 14 residues. V was shortened by 0 bases and J by 4 bases, with 9 bases between the two germline ends. Germline-derived CDR1 and CDR2 are LGHNA and YSLEER. The CDR3 region is CASSQDVVSYGYTF. CDR3 bases: TGCGCCAGCAGCCAAGACGTCGTGAGCTATGGCTACACCTTC.

In its sample, this clone was seen a few times. The chain couples TRBV18 to TRBJ2-3; 7 positions match TRBD2. The CDR3 runs to 18 residues. J gave up 6 bases and V 1 base, and 16 bases lay outside the gene matches. The germline V gene has CDR1 KGHSH and CDR2 LQKENI. Here the CDR3 DNA reads TGTGCCAGCTCACCACTCTCAGAAGGACTAGGCGTTTGGGATACGCAGTATTTT. Its translation is CASSPLSEGLGVWDTQYF.

The table lists this clone with a count of one. This chain joins TRBV27 and TRBJ1-2; D unclear. Looked up from germline, CDR1 is MNHEY and CDR2 is SMNVEV (reference sequence). The CDR3 has 15 amino acids. V was pared by 4 bases and J by 9 bases, with 21 bases between. Written as DNA, the CDR3 is TGTGCCAGCAGTTCCGTACGGCGAAACTGGGCCCGCTACACCTTC. Translated, it gives CASSSVRRNWARYTF.

The chain recombines TRBV19 with TRBJ1-3; D remains ambiguous. The CDR3 consists of 12 residues. CDR1 LNHDA and CDR2 SQIVND come from the germline V gene (reference sequence). The germline V and J ends were trimmed by 5 bases and 4 bases, with 6 bases remaining between them. For the CDR3, the DNA is TGTGCCAGTAGTGAACAAGGAAACACCATATATTTT. Translation: CASSEQGNTIYF.

This clone was recorded a few times. In nucleotides, the CDR3 is TGTGCCAGCAACCGGGACCGCTACAATGAGCAGTTCTTC. Protein: CASNRDRYNEQFF. The J gene is TRBJ2-1, the V gene TRBV2, with D tentatively TRBD1 or TRBD2 (5 bases each). Between the trimmed V and J ends, which lost 7 bases and 3 bases, there was a span of 10 bases. This CDR3 has 13 amino acids. Germline V gives CDR1 SNHLY, CDR2 FYNNEI.

V gene TRBV14 combines with J gene TRBJ2-2; no clear D gene. This CDR3 has 13 amino acids. V lost 7 bases to trimming and J lost 1 base, with 7 bases between them. CDR1 is SGHDN and CDR2 is FVKESK in the germline V gene. The CDR3 bases are TGTGCCAGCAACAAGGGGAACACCGGGGAGCTGTTTTTT. Amino acid sequence: CASNKGNTGELFF. Drawing the rest from reference TRBV14 and TRBJ2-2, the complete variable domain is EAGVTQFPSHSVIEKGQTVTLRCDPISGHDNLYWYRRVMGKEIKFLLHFVKESKQDESGMPNNRFLAERTGGTYSTLKVQPAELEDSGVYFCASNKGNTGELFFGEGSRLTVL.

This clone was picked up a small number of times. This chain joins TRBV5-4 and TRBJ1-6, with D possibly matching TRBD1 (5 bases). This CDR3 has 16 residues. Looked up from germline, CDR1 is SGHNT and CDR2 is YYREEE (reference sequence). Trimming stripped 4 bases from V and 7 bases from J, with 18 bases between. The CDR3 nucleotides read TGTGCCAGCAGCATGCCCGGGACCTTAGGGAATTCACCCCTCCACTTT. Translated: CASSMPGTLGNSPLHF.

This clone has more than one count but fewer than ten. V usage is TRBV5-4 and J usage is TRBJ2-3; D may be TRBD1 or TRBD2 (5 bases each). Looked up from germline, CDR1 is SGHNT and CDR2 is YYREEE (reference sequence). Trimming removed 1 base at V and 6 bases at J, with 12 bases between. CDR3 length equals 14 residues. The CDR3: CASSLMGPYDTQYF. DNA for the CDR3: TGTGCCAGCAGCTTGATGGGACCATACGATACGCAGTATTTT.

This chain links TRBV5-1 with TRBJ2-1, with TRBD1 matching 7 bases. Germline assignment: CDR1 SGHRS and CDR2 YFSETQ. J was trimmed by 8 bases and V by 0 bases; bases with no gene match: 8. This CDR3 is 15 amino acids long. CDR3 region: CASSLAKGALDEQFF. Here the CDR3 DNA reads TGCGCCAGCAGCTTGGCCAAGGGGGCTTTGGATGAGCAGTTCTTC.

The chain is built from TRBV7-2 and TRBJ2-4; the match to TRBD1 covers 9 bases. Per germline, CDR1 SGHTA and CDR2 FQGNSA. Trimming removed 2 bases from V and 5 bases from J; junction bases left unmatched: 1. The CDR3 sequence is 14 residues long. CDR3 residues: CASSLRQGENIQYF. As DNA, the CDR3 is TGTGCCAGCAGCTTAAGACAGGGGGAAAACATTCAGTACTTC.

The gene calls are TRBV5-1 and TRBJ2-3; D is unclear. This CDR3 has 14 residues. Trimming took 5 bases from V and 1 from J, leaving 11 bases between them. Germline lookup yields CDR1 SGHRS and CDR2 YFSETQ. CDR3 in amino acids: CASSYDRRTDTQYF. CDR3 in DNA: TGCGCCAGCAGTTACGATAGGCGCACAGATACGCAGTATTTT.

The V call is TRBV7-9, the J call TRBJ1-1; D ambiguous. This CDR3 contains 16 residues. The germline V gene has CDR1 SEHNR and CDR2 FQNEAQ (reference sequence). V shed 5 bases and J shed 1 base, with 17 bases lying between them. Written as DNA, the CDR3 is TGTGCCAGCAGCGATCCCCTAGGGAGGGAGAACACTGAAGCTTTCTTT. It translates to CASSDPLGRENTEAFF. The whole variable domain, filled in from reference TRBV7-9 and TRBJ1-1, reads DTGVSQNPRHKITKRGQNVTFRCDPISEHNRLYWYRQTLGQGPEFLTYFQNEAQLEKSRLLSDRFSAERPKGSFSTLEIQRTEQGDSAMYLCASSDPLGRENTEAFFGQGTRLTVV.

The chain links TRBV5-6 to TRBJ2-7; 9 bases line up with TRBD1. The CDR3 sequence is 13 residues long. With 4 bases clipped from V and 8 bases from J, the junction kept 7 bases outside the gene matches. Germline values: CDR1 SGHDT, CDR2 YYEEEE. This CDR3 reads CASSGTGTLQQYF. The CDR3 DNA sequence: TGTGCCAGCAGCGGGACAGGGACACTTCAGCAGTACTTC.

The chain combines TRBV29-1 with TRBJ1-1, with D possibly being TRBD1 (5 bases). This CDR3 region has 15 residues. The germline V gene encodes CDR1 SQVTM and CDR2 ANQGSEA. The V and J ends lost 3 bases and 0 bases respectively, with 14 bases between them. CDR3 sequence (DNA): TGCAGCGTTGACCTCAGGGAGGCGCTGAACACTGAAGCTTTCTTT. Its protein product is CSVDLREALNTEAFF.

This clone was seen only a few times. The rearrangement uses TRBV23-1 and TRBJ2-7, with 8 bases that match TRBD1. TRBV23-1 is identified as an open reading frame with a role that is uncertain. The CDR3 is 17 residues long. V was clipped by 6 bases and J by 0 bases; unmatched bases: 13. CDR3 coding DNA: TGCGCCAGCAGGCTCCGACCAGGGGGCAACCTCTCCTACGAGCAGTACTTC. As protein: CASRLRPGGNLSYEQYF.

The rearrangement joins TRBV29-1 to TRBJ1-5; the D is unclear. Germline-derived CDR1 and CDR2 are SQVTM and ANQGSEA. This CDR3 contains 13 residues. Trimming left V 2 bases short and J 3 bases short, with 8 bases between. CDR3 sequence reads: CSVETGFNQPQHF. DNA for the CDR3: TGCAGCGTTGAAACGGGGTTCAATCAGCCCCAGCATTTT.

Notes on this clone: Mismatch with germline at one junction end may stem from a read error. V is TRBV7-7 and J is TRBJ2-5; D is possibly TRBD2 (6 bases). Germline V gene lookup returns CDR1 SSHAT and CDR2 FNYEAQ (reference sequence). The CDR3 runs 14 residues. CDR3 protein: CASSVDYRQETQYF. The CDR3 bases are TGTGCTAGCAGCGTGGACTACCGACAAGAGACCCAGTACTTC.

The chain carries TRBV12-5 and TRBJ2-1; 13 bases fit TRBD2. The V gene end was trimmed by 5 bases and the J gene end by 3 bases; junction bases not matched to a gene: 13. The CDR3 has 19 amino acids. CDR1 is LGHNT and CDR2 is FRNRAP in the germline V gene. CDR3 DNA: TGTGCTAGTGGTCCCGGGACCCATGGACTAGCGGGAGTCTACAATGAGCAGTTCTTC. Encoded protein: CASGPGTHGLAGVYNEQFF.

CDR3 loop: CACRLAQLTDTQYF. CDR3 bases: TGTGCCTGTCGACTAGCCCAACTAACAGATACGCAGTATTTT. The gene calls are TRBV30 and TRBJ2-3, with 7 bases matching TRBD2. V shed 6 bases and J 3 bases; nucleotides not matched to a gene: 9. The CDR3 is 14 amino acids. CDR1 and CDR2 from the germline V gene are GTSNPN and SVGIG (reference sequence).

The CDR3 spells CASSLAGKETQYF. Here the CDR3 DNA reads TGTGCCAGCAGCTTGGCGGGTAAAGAGACCCAGTACTTC. The V gene is TRBV5-4, the J gene TRBJ2-5, with D unclear. V was trimmed by 0 bases and J by 3 bases, leaving 6 bases between them. CDR1 is SGHNT, CDR2 YYREEE, per germline (reference sequence). CDR3 length: 13 residues.